Below, 31 T cell receptor beta chains from the same sample are listed, as sequenced in a study of blood T cell repertoires in COVID-19. TCRdb's copy holds only in-frame clones and misses some; the assay was immunoSEQ multiplex PCR. The data hold more than 250,000 clones, with about 87% observed a single time. The sequencing input was peripheral blood. These receptors were collected from a woman in her fifties or sixties with COVID-19, enrolled during active disease.

The chain uses TRBV19 and TRBJ2-1; D is perhaps TRBD1 (5 bases). Between the trimmed V and J ends, which lost 10 bases and 16 bases, there was a span of 23 bases. The germline V gene encodes CDR1 LNHDA and CDR2 SQIVND (reference sequence). The CDR3 extends over 12 amino acids. For the CDR3, the DNA is TGTGCCACCCGGACACTCAACAATGAGCCCTTCTTC. Translation: CATRTLNNEPFF.

In its sample, this clone was seen a few times. V and J are TRBV7-6 and TRBJ2-3; the match to TRBD1 covers 9 bases. Losses at the gene ends were 1 base for V and 2 bases for J; bases not matched to a gene: 4. Per the germline V gene, CDR1 is SGHVS and CDR2 is FNYEAQ. The CDR3 runs 16 residues. The CDR3 is CASSLEGQGPTDTQYF. In DNA, the CDR3 is TGTGCCAGCAGCTTAGAGGGACAGGGTCCCACAGATACGCAGTATTTT.

This chain links TRBV6-5 with TRBJ2-1, with TRBD1 as a possible D gene (6 bases). The CDR3 runs to 14 residues. Trimming pared 7 bases from V and 6 bases from J, leaving 16 bases between. Germline V gene lookup returns CDR1 MNHEY and CDR2 SVGAGI. The CDR3 sequence: CASTPAGDRNEQFF. The DNA for the CDR3 is TGTGCCAGCACTCCGGCAGGGGATCGCAATGAGCAGTTCTTC.

This clone was observed once. The chain has TRBV30 and TRBJ1-2; D remains ambiguous. Trimming removed 4 bases from V and 8 bases from J, with 17 bases in between. The CDR3 runs 13 residues. CDR1 and CDR2 (germline): GTSNPN, SVGIG (reference sequence). As DNA, the CDR3 is TGTGCCTGGAATGTCGAGCGGACGGGGGGCTACACCTTC. It is translated as CAWNVERTGGYTF.

The rearrangement uses TRBV19 and TRBJ1-1, with D perhaps matching TRBD1 (6 bases). This CDR3 comprises 14 residues. With 9 bases removed from V and 5 bases from J, the gap between germline ends came to 19 bases. Germline V lookup: CDR1 LNHDA, CDR2 SQIVND (reference sequence). The DNA of the CDR3 is TGTGCCAGCCAAAGGGCAGGGGTGAGAACTGAAGCTTTCTTT. As protein: CASQRAGVRTEAFF. Filled out from reference TRBV19 and TRBJ1-1, the complete variable domain reads DGGITQSPKYLFRKEGQNVTLSCEQNLNHDAMYWYRQDPGQGLRLIYYSQIVNDFQKGDIAEGYSVSREKKESFPLTVTSAQKNPTAFYLCASQRAGVRTEAFFGQGTRLTVV.

The chain combines TRBV7-2 with TRBJ2-3; TRBD2 matches 11 bases. The CDR3 is 15 amino acids. The germline V gene encodes CDR1 SGHTA and CDR2 FQGNSA. V trimming: 5 bases; J trimming: 0 bases; junction bases outside the gene matches: 1. The CDR3 nucleotides are TGTGCCAGCAGCCGGACTAGCGGGAGCACAGATACGCAGTATTTT. Amino acid sequence: CASSRTSGSTDTQYF.

The sample holds a few counts of this clone. The chain has TRBV7-9 and TRBJ1-4, with 7 bases identical to TRBD1. Trimming at V came to 2 bases and at J to 4 bases, leaving 4 bases not matched to a gene. The CDR3 sequence is 15 residues long. CDR1 and CDR2 (germline): SEHNR, FQNEAQ (reference sequence). This chain's CDR3 is CASSLTGTVNEKLFF. In DNA form, the CDR3 reads TGTGCCAGCAGCTTAACCGGGACAGTTAATGAAAAACTGTTTTTT.

The rearrangement links TRBV27 to TRBJ2-3, with TRBD2 identical over 8 bases. V gave up 10 bases and J gave up 2 bases; unmatched junction bases: 11. Per germline, CDR1 MNHEY and CDR2 SMNVEV (reference sequence). This CDR3 region has 15 residues. CDR3 sequence reads: CATKLPGGYTDTQYF. The CDR3 nucleotides are TGTGCCACCAAGCTTCCGGGAGGGTACACAGATACGCAGTATTTT.

This chain uses TRBV5-4 with TRBJ1-2; D call uncertain. The germline V gene has CDR1 SGHNT and CDR2 YYREEE (reference sequence). The CDR3 has 14 residues. Trimming took off 4 bases at V and 5 bases at J, with 15 bases between the two ends. CDR3 nucleotides: TGTGCCAGCAGCCCTGGACTGACGGGGTATGGCTACACCTTC. This codes for CASSPGLTGYGYTF.

This rearrangement joins TRBV6-4 to TRBJ2-3; 13 positions agree with TRBD2. V lost 6 bases and J lost 3; bases outside the gene matches: 6. The CDR3 totals 16 residues. The V gene's germline CDR1 is MRHNA and CDR2 SNTAGT. The CDR3, as DNA: TGTGCCAGCAGCTGGACTAGCGGGAGTACGACAGATACGCAGTATTTT. Amino acids: CASSWTSGSTTDTQYF.

This chain joins TRBV6-5 and TRBJ2-7; D might be TRBD2 (5 bases). V shed 4 bases and J shed 3 bases, with 16 bases lying between them. Germline V lookup: CDR1 MNHEY, CDR2 SVGAGI. The CDR3 loop spans 15 amino acids. CDR3 protein: CASSSSSIGLYEQYF. The CDR3 bases are TGTGCCAGCAGTTCGTCTAGCATAGGCCTCTACGAGCAGTACTTC.

The chain uses TRBV5-1 and TRBJ1-2; D call uncertain. The V and J ends lost 4 bases and 7 bases respectively, with 17 bases between them. The CDR3 length is 14 residues. Germline V lookup: CDR1 SGHRS, CDR2 YFSETQ. Here the CDR3 DNA reads TGCGCCAGCAGCCCCCGGGAGTTCGGCTTTGGCTACACCTTC. Protein sequence: CASSPREFGFGYTF.

The chain recombines TRBV9 with TRBJ1-1; D call uncertain. With 3 bases removed from V and 1 base from J, the gap between germline ends came to 13 bases. Germline V lookup: CDR1 SGDLS, CDR2 YYNGEE. The CDR3 contains 15 residues. The CDR3 bases are TGTGCCAGCAGCGGTGCTGGCCCAGGGAACACTGAAGCTTTCTTT. It specifies CASSGAGPGNTEAFF. Looking up the rest from reference TRBV9 and TRBJ1-1 gives the full variable domain: DSGVTQTPKHLITATGQRVTLRCSPRSGDLSVYWYQQSLDQGLQFLIQYYNGEERAKGNILERFSAQQFPDLHSELNLSSLELGDSALYFCASSGAGPGNTEAFFGQGTRLTVV.

This clone was counted a few times. V gene TRBV10-3 combines with J gene TRBJ2-2; 7 positions match TRBD1. The V gene end was trimmed by 8 bases and the J gene end by 0 bases; junction bases not matched to a gene: 3. The germline CDR1 and CDR2 sequences are ENHRY and SYGVKD. This CDR3 has 14 amino acids. Here the CDR3 DNA reads TGTGCCATCTTGGACAGGACGAACACCGGGGAGCTGTTTTTT. It translates to CAILDRTNTGELFF.

This sequence joins TRBV18 and TRBJ1-1, with D perhaps TRBD1 (6 bases). V lost 2 bases and J 4 bases, leaving 14 bases between the germline ends. The CDR3 runs 15 residues. Per germline, CDR1 KGHSH and CDR2 LQKENI. For the CDR3, the DNA is TGTGCCAGCTCACCATCCCTGGGGGCGCCCACTGAAGCTTTCTTT. Translating gives CASSPSLGAPTEAFF.

This chain connects TRBV6-5 to TRBJ2-7; possible D gene TRBD1, 6 bases. V gave up 4 bases and J gave up 3 bases, with 13 bases separating them. Germline V lookup: CDR1 MNHEY, CDR2 SVGAGI. The length of the CDR3 is 14 residues. CDR3 sequence: CASSLGTRSYEQYF. For the CDR3, the DNA is TGTGCCAGCAGTTTGGGGACACGAAGCTACGAGCAGTACTTC.

The gene calls are TRBV30 and TRBJ2-1; 8 nucleotides line up with TRBD2. CDR1 and CDR2 from the germline V gene are GTSNPN and SVGIG (reference sequence). CDR3 length equals 14 residues. J was trimmed by 3 bases and V by 8 bases; bases with no gene match: 9. The DNA for the CDR3 is TGTGCCCGGACAATAGCGGGACTCTACAATGAGCAGTTCTTC. It codes for CARTIAGLYNEQFF.

For this clone: In the same sample, other DNA sequences code for this CDR3. The chain combines TRBV5-1 with TRBJ2-7; 7 bases match TRBD1. With 0 bases clipped from V and 2 bases from J, the junction kept 2 bases outside the gene matches. This CDR3 has 14 residues. Germline-derived CDR1 and CDR2 are SGHRS and YFSETQ. This CDR3 reads CASSLAGQTYEQYF. The CDR3 nucleotides are TGCGCCAGCAGCTTGGCGGGACAGACCTACGAGCAGTACTTC.

This clone was detected a few times. This sequence joins TRBV6-4 and TRBJ1-1; possible D gene TRBD1, 5 bases. Germline loops: CDR1 MRHNA, CDR2 SNTAGT. The CDR3 runs to 14 residues. Trimming shortened V by 6 bases and J by 1 base, and 12 bases separated the two germline ends. CDR3 sequence (DNA): TGTGCCAGCAGAGACACCGACAGGAACACTGAAGCTTTCTTT. Its translation is CASRDTDRNTEAFF.

This sequence joins TRBV9 and TRBJ2-2, with a possible D match to TRBD1 (6 bases). Germline CDR1 SGDLS, CDR2 YYNGEE. Trimming shortened V by 2 bases and J by 6 bases, and 11 bases separated the two germline ends. The CDR3 has 14 amino acids. The CDR3 spells CASSVQTGSGELFF. The CDR3 coding sequence is TGTGCCAGCAGCGTGCAGACAGGATCCGGGGAGCTGTTTTTT.

The gene calls are TRBV5-1 and TRBJ2-1; D might be TRBD1 (5 bases). The CDR3 is 14 residues long. Germline values: CDR1 SGHRS, CDR2 YFSETQ. V was trimmed by 0 bases and J by 7 bases, leaving 11 bases between them. DNA for the CDR3: TGCGCCAGCAGCTTGGCCCTAAGGGGTAATGAGCAGTTCTTC. Translating gives CASSLALRGNEQFF.

The chain joins TRBV19 to TRBJ1-1, with 9 bases lining up with TRBD1. Germline V gene lookup returns CDR1 LNHDA and CDR2 SQIVND (reference sequence). Germline trimming cut 4 bases from V and 5 bases from J; bases unmatched to any gene: 5. CDR3 length equals 14 residues. DNA for the CDR3: TGTGCCAGTAGTAGCGACAGGGGGAGGACTGAAGCTTTCTTT. It codes for CASSSDRGRTEAFF.

The V and J genes are TRBV6-5 and TRBJ1-1, with a tentative D call TRBD1 (6 bases). This CDR3 is 14 amino acids long. Trimming left V 8 bases short and J 0 bases short, with 13 bases between. Germline values: CDR1 MNHEY, CDR2 SVGAGI. The CDR3: CASRPTGMNTEAFF. The CDR3 DNA reads as TGTGCCAGCCGACCGACAGGCATGAACACTGAAGCTTTCTTT.

This rearrangement joins TRBV9 to TRBJ2-7, with 7 bases lining up with TRBD2. Germline V gives CDR1 SGDLS, CDR2 YYNGEE. V shed 4 bases and J 3 bases; nucleotides not matched to a gene: 10. The CDR3 is 15 residues long. The CDR3 sequence is CASSQMAGAIYEQYF. In nucleotides, the CDR3 is TGTGCCAGCAGCCAGATGGCGGGAGCGATCTACGAGCAGTACTTC.

CDR3 nucleotide sequence: TGTGCCAGCTCGCTATTACTGAGTTCCTACAATGAGCAGTTCTTC. This translates into CASSLLLSSYNEQFF. The chain links TRBV18 to TRBJ2-1; D ambiguous. Germline V CDR1 and CDR2: KGHSH, LQKENI. V dropped 6 bases and J dropped 1 base, with 13 bases sitting between them. CDR3 length: 15 residues.

CDR3 protein: CASSLALLGTSFHEQYF. Here the CDR3 DNA reads TGTGCCAGCAGCTTAGCATTGTTAGGGACTAGTTTCCACGAGCAGTACTTC. The chain uses TRBV13 and TRBJ2-7, with 8 bases matching TRBD2. The germline gives CDR1 PRHDT, CDR2 FYEKMQ (reference sequence). Unmatched junction bases numbered 13, after V lost 1 base and J lost 5 bases. CDR3 length: 17 residues.

The chain joins TRBV18 to TRBJ1-2, with TRBD1 matching 8 bases. CDR3 length: 16 amino acids. Germline V gene sequence: CDR1 KGHSH, CDR2 LQKENI. Trimming at V came to 3 bases and at J to 4 bases, leaving 10 bases not matched to a gene. Written as DNA, the CDR3 is TGTGCCAGCTCACCCGGACAGGGAGGGGGACTCTATGGCTACACCTTC. It translates to CASSPGQGGGLYGYTF.

The V call is TRBV2, the J call TRBJ2-3; 11 bases are a match to TRBD2. Germline V gene data show CDR1 as SNHLY and CDR2 as FYNNEI. Trimming at V came to 6 bases and at J to 5 bases, leaving 4 bases not matched to a gene. This CDR3 contains 14 residues. The CDR3 region has the DNA TGTGCCAGCAGACCACTAGCGGGAGTAGATACGCAGTATTTT. This encodes CASRPLAGVDTQYF. The full variable domain, its missing parts supplied by reference TRBV2 and TRBJ2-3, is EPEVTQTPSHQVTQMGQEVILRCVPISNHLYFYWYRQILGQKVEFLVSFYNNEISEKSEIFDDQFSVERPDGSNFTLKIRSTKLEDSAMYFCASRPLAGVDTQYFGPGTRLTVL.

The rearrangement joins TRBV11-3 to TRBJ1-1, with 7 nucleotides matching TRBD1. Germline V gene lookup returns CDR1 SGHNT and CDR2 YENEEA. Unmatched junction bases numbered 4, after V lost 0 bases and J lost 3 bases. CDR3 length: 15 amino acids. In DNA, the CDR3 is TGTGCCAGCAGCTTAGAGACAGGGTTGGACACTGAAGCTTTCTTT. This encodes CASSLETGLDTEAFF.

The chain uses TRBV19 and TRBJ2-3, with TRBD2 as a possible D gene (5 bases). The CDR3 loop spans 14 amino acids. From germline, CDR1 is LNHDA and CDR2 SQIVND (reference sequence). Trimming left V 2 bases short and J 4 bases short, with 10 bases between. CDR3 nucleotides: TGTGCCAGTAGTATACCGGGGATCCCAGATACGCAGTATTTT. Translation: CASSIPGIPDTQYF.

The rearrangement links TRBV19 to TRBJ1-5; tentative D call: TRBD1 (5 bases). This CDR3 comprises 12 residues. Trimming took off 5 bases at V and 7 bases at J, with 9 bases between the two ends. The germline V gene encodes CDR1 LNHDA and CDR2 SQIVND (reference sequence). In DNA form, the CDR3 reads TGTGCCAGTAGTCCGGGGGTCCAGCCCCAGCATTTT. The encoded protein is CASSPGVQPQHF.